These 32 T cell receptor beta chains came from one sample sequenced in a study of blood T cell repertoires in COVID-19. The data were produced by immunoSEQ multiplex PCR, yet TCRdb's version contains in-frame clones alone and is incomplete. The sample has fewer than 200,000 clones, about 80% seen once; the top ten hold about a tenth. What was sequenced was peripheral blood. Source of these receptors: a man aged 70-80 years with active or convalescent COVID-19.

The rearrangement joins TRBV25-1 to TRBJ2-7; no definite D call. CDR3 length: 13 residues. V lost 1 base and J lost 3, with 7 bases in between. CDR1 and CDR2 from the germline V gene are MGHDK and SYGVNS. The CDR3 DNA follows: TGTGCCAGCAGTGAATGGGCTGTCTACGAGCAGTACTTC. This codes for CASSEWAVYEQYF.

The gene calls are TRBV14 and TRBJ2-3, with D tentatively TRBD2 (5 bases). The CDR3 has 13 amino acids. Germline V lookup: CDR1 SGHDN, CDR2 FVKESK. Trimming removed 2 bases at V and 6 bases at J, with 9 bases between. CDR3: CASSQYRRDTQYF. The CDR3 region has the DNA TGTGCCAGCAGCCAATATCGGAGGGATACGCAGTATTTT.

This clone was seen more than once but under ten times. The chain employs TRBV9 and TRBJ2-7; 7 nucleotides align to TRBD1. The germline gives CDR1 SGDLS, CDR2 YYNGEE. The CDR3 contains 15 residues. V lost 2 bases and J lost 0; bases outside the gene matches: 5. DNA of the CDR3: TGTGCCAGCAGCGTCCAACAGGGGCACTCCTACGAGCAGTACTTC. It specifies CASSVQQGHSYEQYF.

This sequence joins TRBV19 and TRBJ1-6; D gene unclear. The V end was cut by 6 bases, the J end by 6 bases, with 24 bases between. The CDR3 is 18 residues long. CDR1 and CDR2 from the germline V gene are LNHDA and SQIVND (reference sequence). This CDR3 reads CASSPGRDLLWSNSPLHF. The CDR3 DNA sequence: TGTGCCAGTAGCCCGGGGAGAGACCTTCTTTGGAGTAATTCACCCCTCCACTTT. The full variable domain, completed using reference TRBV19 and TRBJ1-6, is DGGITQSPKYLFRKEGQNVTLSCEQNLNHDAMYWYRQDPGQGLRLIYYSQIVNDFQKGDIAEGYSVSREKKESFPLTVTSAQKNPTAFYLCASSPGRDLLWSNSPLHFGNGTRLTVT.

This chain uses TRBV6-5 with TRBJ2-3, with 11 bases that match TRBD2. Trimming cost V 4 bases and J 5 bases; bases outside gene matches: 2. Germline V gene sequence: CDR1 MNHEY, CDR2 SVGAGI. The length of the CDR3 is 14 residues. Here the CDR3 reads CASSFLAGGDTQYF. CDR3 DNA sequence: TGTGCCAGCAGTTTTCTAGCGGGAGGAGATACGCAGTATTTT.

This clone was seen a handful of times. The V call is TRBV27, the J call TRBJ2-7, with D possibly matching TRBD1 (5 bases). CDR1 is MNHEY and CDR2 is SMNVEV in the germline V gene (reference sequence). V was pared by 2 bases and J by 4 bases, with 9 bases between. The CDR3 covers 13 residues. The CDR3 reads CASSLTQGYEQYF. CDR3 sequence (DNA): TGTGCCAGCAGTTTAACTCAGGGTTACGAGCAGTACTTC.

The chain has TRBV7-9 and TRBJ2-7, with 7 positions matching TRBD1. The CDR3 has 17 amino acids. Trimming took 9 bases from V and 0 from J; bases not matched to a gene: 17. The germline V gene encodes CDR1 SEHNR and CDR2 FQNEAQ (reference sequence). CDR3 DNA sequence: TGTGCCAGTGCGCCGACCCCGGGACAGACGTTCTCCTACGAGCAGTACTTC. Protein: CASAPTPGQTFSYEQYF.

The chain employs TRBV5-1 and TRBJ2-7; possibly TRBD1 for D (5 bases). The CDR3 covers 15 residues. CDR1 and CDR2 (germline): SGHRS, YFSETQ. The V end was cut by 4 bases, the J end by 3 bases, with 17 bases between. The CDR3 is CASSPDGRQYYEQYF. In DNA, the CDR3 is TGCGCCAGCAGCCCGGACGGGCGACAGTACTACGAGCAGTACTTC.

The CDR3 nucleotides are TGCGCCAGCAGCTCCTCCGGGACAGGGGAGGAAAAACTGTTTTTT. Translated: CASSSSGTGEEKLFF. This chain links TRBV5-1 with TRBJ1-4; 10 bases are a match to TRBD1. Germline V gene data show CDR1 as SGHRS and CDR2 as YFSETQ. The CDR3 runs 15 residues. V dropped 3 bases and J dropped 8; count of bases not matched to a gene: 7.

The gene calls are TRBV5-1 and TRBJ1-4; TRBD1 matches 10 bases. Trimming at V came to 4 bases and at J to 4 bases, leaving 10 bases not matched to a gene. CDR1 is SGHRS, CDR2 YFSETQ, per germline. The CDR3 spans 17 residues. The CDR3: CASSATGGVAVNEKLFF. DNA of the CDR3: TGCGCCAGCAGCGCGACAGGGGGCGTAGCCGTTAATGAAAAACTGTTTTTT.

The CDR3 sequence is CASSPKTGGDQPQHF. DNA for the CDR3: TGTGCCAGCAGCCCCAAGACAGGGGGAGATCAGCCCCAGCATTTT. V and J are TRBV5-5 and TRBJ1-5; TRBD1 matches 9 bases. The germline V gene encodes CDR1 SGHKS and CDR2 YYEKEE (reference sequence). This CDR3 spans 15 amino acids. Losses at the gene ends were 4 bases for V and 5 bases for J; bases not matched to a gene: 7. Full variable domain (rest looked up from reference TRBV5-5 and TRBJ1-5): DAGVTQSPTHLIKTRGQQVTLRCSPISGHKSVSWYQQVLGQGPQFIFQYYEKEERGRGNFPDRFSARQFPNYSSELNVNALLLGDSALYLCASSPKTGGDQPQHFGDGTRLSIL.

This clone was recorded once. The chain has TRBV4-2 and TRBJ2-7; TRBD2 matches 10 bases. This CDR3 contains 16 residues. Germline V gene sequence: CDR1 LGHNA, CDR2 YNFKEQ. The trim removed 0 bases at V and 4 bases at J, leaving 6 bases unmatched. The CDR3, as DNA: TGTGCCAGCAGCCAAGATGGGGTAGCGGGAGGTTACGAGCAGTACTTC. Its translation: CASSQDGVAGGYEQYF.

The genes are TRBV24-1 and TRBJ1-1; 8 positions match TRBD1. CDR1 KGHDR and CDR2 SFDVKD come from the germline V gene. V lost 4 bases and J lost 2; bases outside the gene matches: 5. The CDR3 has 15 amino acids. The CDR3 DNA reads as TGTGCCACCAGTGACCGGACAGGGATTAACACTGAAGCTTTCTTT. It is translated as CATSDRTGINTEAFF.

The chain uses TRBV7-2 and TRBJ1-1; 7 bases are shared with TRBD1. This CDR3 has 12 amino acids. V lost 4 bases, J lost 7 bases, and 3 bases stayed unmatched. The V gene's germline CDR1 is SGHTA and CDR2 FQGNSA. CDR3 in amino acids: CASSSTGIEAFF. CDR3 DNA sequence: TGTGCCAGCAGCTCGACAGGGATTGAAGCTTTCTTT.

The chain joins TRBV10-2 to TRBJ1-2; 9 bases fit TRBD1. The germline gives CDR1 WSHSY, CDR2 SAAADI. The CDR3 is 14 residues long. The V segment lost 3 bases and the J segment 8 bases; nucleotides outside the gene matches: 7. CDR3 in DNA: TGCGCCAGCAGTGACCCACAGGGGGCGCAAGGCTACACCTTC. Its translation is CASSDPQGAQGYTF.

This chain uses TRBV29-1 with TRBJ1-2, with 7 positions matching TRBD1. V was pared by 4 bases and J by 3 bases, with 2 bases of the junction left unmatched. CDR1 is SQVTM, CDR2 ANQGSEA, per germline. The CDR3 has 12 amino acids. The CDR3 spells CSVAGTDYGYTF. DNA for the CDR3: TGCAGCGTTGCGGGGACAGACTATGGCTACACCTTC.

The rearrangement joins TRBV7-9 to TRBJ1-6; 10 positions agree with TRBD1. Germline lookup yields CDR1 SEHNR and CDR2 FQNEAQ (reference sequence). Trimming removed 5 bases from V and 7 bases from J; junction bases left unmatched: 2. This CDR3 region has 14 residues. CDR3 nucleotide sequence: TGTGCCAGCAGCCGACAGGGGGCGAATTCACCCCTCCACTTT. Translated: CASSRQGANSPLHF.

The V and J genes are TRBV7-2 and TRBJ2-3; D might be TRBD2 (6 bases). V lost 5 bases to trimming and J lost 3 bases, with 18 bases between them. Germline CDR1 SGHTA, CDR2 FQGNSA. The CDR3 has 16 residues. The CDR3 here is CASSPGRGGTTDTQYF. The CDR3 DNA reads TGTGCCAGCAGCCCCGGCCGGGGCGGGACTACAGATACGCAGTATTTT.

The rearrangement links TRBV9 to TRBJ2-3; 10 bases are a match to TRBD1. CDR3 length: 15 amino acids. Germline assignment: CDR1 SGDLS and CDR2 YYNGEE. The J segment lost 2 bases and the V segment lost 2 bases, leaving 2 bases of the junction unmatched. Here the CDR3 reads CASSVGQGNTDTQYF. CDR3 DNA: TGTGCCAGCAGCGTGGGACAGGGGAACACAGATACGCAGTATTTT.

The chain combines TRBV5-6 with TRBJ1-6; D is perhaps TRBD1 (6 bases). The V gene lost 3 bases and the J gene lost 10 bases, with 14 bases spanning the gap. The germline V gene has CDR1 SGHDT and CDR2 YYEEEE. The CDR3 has 14 amino acids. The DNA of the CDR3 is TGTGCCAGCAGCTCCAGGACAGCCCAGTCACCCCTCCACTTT. Its protein product is CASSSRTAQSPLHF.

The V call is TRBV19, the J call TRBJ2-7; TRBD1 is a possible D gene (6 bases). This CDR3 comprises 14 residues. Trimming cost V 6 bases and J 1 base, with 13 bases left between them. Germline CDR1 and CDR2: LNHDA and SQIVND (reference sequence). This CDR3 reads CASRQQGNSYEQYF. CDR3 in DNA: TGTGCCAGTAGGCAACAGGGTAATTCCTACGAGCAGTACTTC.

The gene calls are TRBV5-8 and TRBJ2-7, with D maybe TRBD1 (6 bases). The CDR3 loop spans 16 amino acids. CDR1 is SGHTS, CDR2 YDEGEE, per germline. Deletions cut 0 bases from V and 3 bases from J, with 16 bases between. The CDR3 bases are TGTGCCAGCAGCTTGGTTATAGGGCACAGGGACTACGAGCAGTACTTC. It codes for CASSLVIGHRDYEQYF.

The gene calls are TRBV5-1 and TRBJ1-5; 8 positions agree with TRBD1. J was trimmed by 8 bases and V by 3 bases; bases with no gene match: 7. Germline V gene data show CDR1 as SGHRS and CDR2 as YFSETQ. The CDR3 covers 14 residues. CDR3 DNA sequence: TGCGCCAGCAGCTGGACAGGGAGAGACGAGCCCCAGCATTTT. This codes for CASSWTGRDEPQHF.

This clone was counted between two and nine times. V and J are TRBV3-1 (or the pseudogene TRBV3-2) and TRBJ2-1; TRBD1 agrees at 7 bases. CDR1 is LGHDT, CDR2 YNNKEL, per germline (reference sequence). The CDR3 contains 15 residues. Trimming removed 4 bases from V and 0 bases from J; junction bases left unmatched: 3. The CDR3: CASSLRDSSYNEQFF. The CDR3 DNA reads as TGTGCCAGCAGCCTCCGGGACAGCTCCTACAATGAGCAGTTCTTC.

The genes are TRBV11-2 and TRBJ2-7; D may be TRBD1 (5 bases). The ends were cut back, 6 bases at V and 6 bases at J, with 12 bases in the middle. The CDR3 is 12 amino acids. CDR1 is SGHAT and CDR2 is FQNNGV in the germline V gene. The CDR3, as DNA: TGTGCCAGCAGACAGGCCCTCCGCGAGCAGTACTTC. It translates to CASRQALREQYF.

This clone appeared a single time. The genes are TRBV4-1 and TRBJ1-6; D unresolved. The germline V and J ends were trimmed by 1 base and 7 bases, with 11 bases remaining between them. CDR1 is MGHRA and CDR2 is YSYEKL in the germline V gene. The CDR3 is 15 residues long. CDR3 region: CASSQAGSHNSPLHF. The CDR3 region has the DNA TGCGCCAGCAGCCAAGCGGGGTCCCACAATTCACCCCTCCACTTT.

This chain joins TRBV6-4 and TRBJ2-1; D is unresolved. From germline, CDR1 is MRHNA and CDR2 SNTAGT. The CDR3 has 13 amino acids. V was pared by 4 bases and J by 9 bases, with 13 bases between. This chain's CDR3 is CASSAEPGGEQFF. CDR3 in DNA: TGTGCCAGCAGTGCGGAGCCCGGCGGTGAGCAGTTCTTC.

The chain carries TRBV5-4 and TRBJ1-2, with 7 positions matching TRBD1. Germline loops: CDR1 SGHNT, CDR2 YYREEE (reference sequence). The ends lost 4 bases at V and 6 bases at J; junction bases unmatched: 6. The CDR3 runs to 13 residues. This chain's CDR3 is CASSQGGWDGYTF. CDR3 DNA: TGTGCCAGCAGCCAGGGGGGTTGGGATGGCTACACCTTC.

The rearrangement uses TRBV6-2 or TRBV6-3 and TRBJ1-4; D unclear. Trimming cost V 2 bases and J 7 bases, with 14 bases left between them. Germline V lookup: CDR1 MNHEY, CDR2 SVGEGT. This CDR3 is 15 amino acids long. The CDR3 bases are TGTGCCAGCAGTTACACCGGCCTCAGCGGTGAAAAACTGTTTTTT. Translation: CASSYTGLSGEKLFF.

The V gene is TRBV4-3, the J gene TRBJ1-4; no clear D gene. With 0 bases removed from V and 7 bases from J, the gap between germline ends came to 12 bases. The germline V gene encodes CDR1 LGHNA and CDR2 YSLEER. The CDR3 covers 15 residues. CDR3 amino acids: CASSQEEGSVEKLFF. CDR3 coding DNA: TGCGCCAGCAGCCAAGAAGAGGGAAGTGTTGAAAAACTGTTTTTT.

The chain couples TRBV15 to TRBJ1-4; possibly TRBD1 for D (5 bases). The germline gives CDR1 LNHNV, CDR2 YYDKDF (reference sequence). V lost 8 bases and J lost 5, with 12 bases in between. This CDR3 contains 13 residues. In DNA form, the CDR3 reads TGTGCCACCCACAGGATCAGAAATGAAAAACTGTTTTTT. Translating it yields CATHRIRNEKLFF.

The rearrangement joins TRBV7-2 to TRBJ1-5; D gene ambiguous. The CDR3 length is 16 residues. CDR1 is SGHTA, CDR2 FQGNSA, per germline. The V and J ends lost 3 bases and 0 bases respectively, with 12 bases between them. CDR3 sequence (DNA): TGTGCCAGCAGCTTGGGCAGACCTTCTAGCAATCAGCCCCAGCATTTT. Translation gives CASSLGRPSSNQPQHF.